This TCR beta chain was identified during a study of shared clonotypes between healthy human individuals. Trimming cost V 6 bases and J 7 bases, with 16 bases left between them. Germline V gives CDR1 MNHEY, CDR2 SMNVEV (reference sequence). CDR3 length: 13 amino acids. This clone has only one observation. The protocol was immunoSEQ multiplex PCR, while the TCRdb copy is restricted to in-frame clones and leaves out a portion. The sample carries around 1.4 million clones, 97% to 99% recorded once. This sequence was found in a man aged 30 to 45 in good health. The material sequenced was naive CD4+ T cells sorted from blood. Subset of the sample: CD45RA+ positively selected. This sequence joins TRBV27 and TRBJ2-7; a possible D gene is TRBD2 (6 bases). CDR3 nucleotide sequence: TGTGCCAGCAGGGAGCGGAGGGGTGGTGAGCAGTACTTC. Its protein product is CASRERRGGEQYF.